This T cell receptor beta chain emerged from a study of control samples from healthy donors and cancer patients. Sequencing used immunoSEQ multiplex PCR; TCRdb keeps in-frame clones, though not all of them. The sample records roughly 120,000 clones, approximately 88% being singletons. This CDR3 is 17 amino acids long. In germline, CDR1 is LGHNT, CDR2 FRNRAP. The trim removed 0 bases at V and 4 bases at J, leaving 11 bases unmatched. This TCR was sampled from a man aged 45-65 years in good health. Sequencing input: blood. V usage is TRBV12-5 and J usage is TRBJ1-1, with TRBD1 matching over 7 bases. The DNA for the CDR3 is TGTGCTAGTGGTTTGGTCTTGGGGCAGGGGGTGGGCACTGAAGCTTTCTTT. Its translation: CASGLVLGQGVGTEAFF.